This is a list of T cell receptor beta chains from one sample in a study of blood T cell repertoires in COVID-19. Produced via immunoSEQ multiplex PCR; TCRdb's table is partial and in-frame only. Found here are approximately 21,000 clones, approximately 90% of them singletons; the top ten hold 10% to 15%. Sequences were obtained from peripheral blood. All receptors derive from a woman aged 80 or over with active or convalescent COVID-19. Each CDR3 is given with its conserved first and last residue. The order of the fields is D gene, V gene, J gene, clone size, CDR3 DNA, CDR3 protein. The D gene is left open where the match is weak. Only some rows state a clone size, as once, few, many or a class for expanded clones.

D gene: .
V gene: TRBV5-4
J gene: TRBJ1-1
clone size: .
CDR3 DNA: TGTGCCAGCAGCTTGCCAGGGACTGAAGCTTTCTTT
CDR3 protein: CASSLPGTEAFF

D gene: .
V gene: TRBV27
J gene: TRBJ2-1
clone size: .
CDR3 DNA: TGTGCCACCAACGACGGCAGGAAGAGCTCCTACAATGAGCAGTTCTTC
CDR3 protein: CATNDGRKSSYNEQFF

D gene: TRBD1
V gene: TRBV28
J gene: TRBJ2-7
clone size: .
CDR3 DNA: TGTGCCAGCAGTATCGAAGGGACAGGGAACCACGAGCAGTACTTC
CDR3 protein: CASSIEGTGNHEQYF

D gene: .
V gene: TRBV27
J gene: TRBJ1-6
clone size: .
CDR3 DNA: TGTGCCAGCAGTCAGTTGTCTTTCGGGGATAATTCACCCCTCCACTTT
CDR3 protein: CASSQLSFGDNSPLHF

D gene: TRBD1
V gene: TRBV29-1
J gene: TRBJ1-4
clone size: .
CDR3 DNA: TGCAGCGTCGGCTACAGGGGGCATGATGAAAAACTGTTTTTT
CDR3 protein: CSVGYRGHDEKLFF

D gene: TRBD1
V gene: TRBV6-5
J gene: TRBJ1-1
clone size: .
CDR3 DNA: TGTGCCAGCAGTTATGGACAGGCAGTGTCCGAAGCTTTCTTT
CDR3 protein: CASSYGQAVSEAFF

D gene: TRBD1
V gene: TRBV9
J gene: TRBJ1-2
clone size: .
CDR3 DNA: TGTGCCAGCAGCGCCGGGGGACAGCAGTATCGAGGCTACACCTTC
CDR3 protein: CASSAGGQQYRGYTF

D gene: TRBD1
V gene: TRBV5-6
J gene: TRBJ1-2
clone size: .
CDR3 DNA: TGTGCCAGCAGCTCCGGACAGGCCCGCCTTGCTAACTATGGCTACACCTTC
CDR3 protein: CASSSGQARLANYGYTF

D gene: .
V gene: TRBV10-3
J gene: TRBJ2-1
clone size: once
CDR3 DNA: TGTGCCATCAGTGAGCGGCAGGTCAATGAGCAGTTCTTC
CDR3 protein: CAISERQVNEQFF

D gene: TRBD1
V gene: TRBV27
J gene: TRBJ1-4
clone size: .
CDR3 DNA: TGTGCCAGCAGGGGATGGGACAGGGGAAATGAAAAACTGTTTTTT
CDR3 protein: CASRGWDRGNEKLFF

D gene: .
V gene: TRBV18
J gene: TRBJ1-1
clone size: .
CDR3 DNA: TGTGCCAGCTCACCCACCGGGACATCATATTCGAACACTGAAGCTTTCTTT
CDR3 protein: CASSPTGTSYSNTEAFF

D gene: .
V gene: TRBV10-3
J gene: TRBJ2-7
clone size: .
CDR3 DNA: TGTGCCATCATGGGACATGGGGGGGACTTATCCTACGAGCAGTACTTC
CDR3 protein: CAIMGHGGDLSYEQYF

D gene: TRBD1
V gene: TRBV6-1
J gene: TRBJ2-7
clone size: .
CDR3 DNA: TGTGCCAGCAGTGACCTAGGACAGGAAATCTACGAGCAGTACTTC
CDR3 protein: CASSDLGQEIYEQYF

D gene: TRBD1
V gene: TRBV4-1
J gene: TRBJ2-7
clone size: .
CDR3 DNA: TGCGCCAGCAGCCAAGATAGGTCAGGACCAGGGGGCAAAGGATACGAGCAGTACTTC
CDR3 protein: CASSQDRSGPGGKGYEQYF

D gene: TRBD1
V gene: TRBV29-1
J gene: TRBJ1-3
clone size: .
CDR3 DNA: TGCAGCGCCAGGGACAGGACTACTTCCTCTGGAAACACCATATATTTT
CDR3 protein: CSARDRTTSSGNTIYF

D gene: TRBD1
V gene: TRBV20-1
J gene: TRBJ1-2
clone size: .
CDR3 DNA: TGCAGTGCTAGTGGGACAGGGGTAACATATGGCTACACCTTC
CDR3 protein: CSASGTGVTYGYTF

D gene: TRBD1
V gene: TRBV28
J gene: TRBJ2-5
clone size: .
CDR3 DNA: TGTGCCAGCAGTTTATGGGGACAGAACTACCAAGAGACCCAGTACTTC
CDR3 protein: CASSLWGQNYQETQYF

D gene: .
V gene: TRBV27
J gene: TRBJ1-3
clone size: medium-sized
CDR3 DNA: TGTGCCAGCAGTATCCATGGTGGTACAGTCTCTGGAAACACCATATATTTT
CDR3 protein: CASSIHGGTVSGNTIYF

D gene: TRBD1
V gene: TRBV6-5
J gene: TRBJ1-3
clone size: .
CDR3 DNA: TGTGCCAGCACCCACGGGACAGACGGTGGAAACACCATATATTTT
CDR3 protein: CASTHGTDGGNTIYF

D gene: .
V gene: TRBV11-2
J gene: TRBJ2-5
clone size: .
CDR3 DNA: TGTGCCAGCAGCTTAGATCGGACTCAAGAGACCCAGTACTTC
CDR3 protein: CASSLDRTQETQYF

D gene: TRBD1
V gene: TRBV14
J gene: TRBJ1-6
clone size: .
CDR3 DNA: TGTGCCAGCAGCCAGACAGGGGATCGCAGTTCACCCCTCCACTTT
CDR3 protein: CASSQTGDRSSPLHF

D gene: TRBD1
V gene: TRBV23-1
J gene: TRBJ1-6
clone size: .
CDR3 DNA: TGCGCCAGCCCAGACGACAGGGAACATTCACCCCTCCACTTT
CDR3 protein: CASPDDREHSPLHF

D gene: TRBD1
V gene: TRBV7-2
J gene: TRBJ1-6
clone size: .
CDR3 DNA: TGTGCCAGCAGCCCCTTCGGACAGGGTCGCTCCTATAATTCACCCCTCCACTTT
CDR3 protein: CASSPFGQGRSYNSPLHF

D gene: TRBD2
V gene: TRBV11-3
J gene: TRBJ2-5
clone size: once
CDR3 DNA: TGTGCCAGCAGCTTGATCGGAGGCGGGGGTGCAGAGACCCAGTACTTC
CDR3 protein: CASSLIGGGGAETQYF